The 5 T cell receptor beta chains presented below share a single source sample, sequenced in a study of naive and memory T cell subsets. Two oligonucleotides, mixed equimolar, formed the beta constant-region primer covering TRBC1 and TRBC2. The ligated cDNA underwent four PCR rounds using SP2 and nested alpha and beta constant-region primers. TCRdb re-called the UMI-ligation and nested PCR reads through MiXCR, storing one row per CDR3 protein. The data contain just over 80,000 distinct CDR3 sequences, roughly 9.2% of them seen just once; the ten biggest clones take up approximately 1.1%. The sample taken for sequencing was naive CD8+ T cells from blood. The origin of the receptors is a human donor in good health.

V usage is TRBV7-9 and J usage is TRBJ1-1, with D maybe TRBD1 (6 bases). This CDR3 is 14 amino acids long. Between the trimmed V and J ends, which lost 5 bases and 6 bases, there was a span of 16 bases. CDR1 and CDR2 (germline): SEHNR, FQNEAQ (reference sequence). CDR3 DNA sequence: TGTGCCAGCAGCCCAAGTCGACAGGCGGCTGAAGCTTTCTTT. Translating it yields CASSPSRQAAEAFF.

In this sample, this clonotype turned up many times. This rearrangement joins TRBV6-2 or TRBV6-3 to TRBJ1-1; the D is unclear. Germline CDR1 is MNHEY and CDR2 is SVGEGT. This CDR3 is 11 amino acids long. V was clipped by 2 bases and J by 7 bases, with 5 bases between them. The CDR3 nucleotides read TGTGCCAGCAGTTACGGGGTTGAAGCTTTCTTT. Translating gives CASSYGVEAFF.

This clonotype has a count of ten or more. The rearrangement uses TRBV20-1 and TRBJ1-1; TRBD1 is a possible D gene (5 bases). Trimming removed 1 base from V and 7 bases from J, with 10 bases in between. This CDR3 is 12 amino acids long. Looked up from germline, CDR1 is DFQATT and CDR2 is SNEGSKA (reference sequence). CDR3: CSARGGAVEAFF. CDR3 nucleotide sequence: TGCAGTGCTAGAGGAGGGGCAGTTGAAGCTTTCTTT.

The chain employs TRBV5-1 and TRBJ1-6, with D possibly being TRBD1 (5 bases). Germline loops: CDR1 SGHRS, CDR2 YFSETQ. The V end lost 4 bases, the J end lost 0 bases, and 20 bases lay between the germline ends. The CDR3 has 19 amino acids. As DNA, the CDR3 is TGCGCCAGCAGCGACAGACCTGGACGGGATAGCTCCTATAATTCACCCCTCCACTTT. This codes for CASSDRPGRDSSYNSPLHF.

In its sample, this clonotype was seen once. The V and J genes are TRBV20-1 and TRBJ2-3, with 12 nucleotides matching TRBD2. J lost 8 bases, V lost 0 bases, and 6 bases had no gene match. The germline gives CDR1 DFQATT, CDR2 SNEGSKA (reference sequence). The CDR3 loop spans 15 amino acids. Here the CDR3 DNA reads TGCAGTGCTAGAGAACTAGCGGGGGGCCAGGGTACGCAGTATTTT. Its translation is CSARELAGGQGTQYF.